The clone carrying this TCR beta chain was observed a handful of times. The sample is drawn from a study of patients and donors after allogeneic stem cell transplantation. TCRdb itself ran the RT-PCR reads through MiXCR, one entry per CDR3 protein. The table includes 800,000 to 1,000,000 distinct CDR3 sequences, roughly 18% detected once. The CDR3 consists of 13 residues. Trimming stripped 5 bases from V and 3 bases from J, with 14 bases between. Looked up from germline, CDR1 is DFQATT and CDR2 is SNEGSKA (reference sequence). The gene calls are TRBV20-1 and TRBJ2-7, with D tentatively TRBD2 (6 bases). Sequencing used blood, either unsorted or a sorted T cell fraction (not recorded which). The receptor was derived from a human donor who was either an allogeneic HSCT recipient or a stem cell or donor lymphocyte infusion donor (not recorded which). It is not recorded whose cells these are; they may come from a transplant donor. CDR3 protein: CSAPGREFYEQYF. The CDR3, as DNA: TGCAGTGCTCCGGGACGGGAGTTCTACGAGCAGTACTTC.